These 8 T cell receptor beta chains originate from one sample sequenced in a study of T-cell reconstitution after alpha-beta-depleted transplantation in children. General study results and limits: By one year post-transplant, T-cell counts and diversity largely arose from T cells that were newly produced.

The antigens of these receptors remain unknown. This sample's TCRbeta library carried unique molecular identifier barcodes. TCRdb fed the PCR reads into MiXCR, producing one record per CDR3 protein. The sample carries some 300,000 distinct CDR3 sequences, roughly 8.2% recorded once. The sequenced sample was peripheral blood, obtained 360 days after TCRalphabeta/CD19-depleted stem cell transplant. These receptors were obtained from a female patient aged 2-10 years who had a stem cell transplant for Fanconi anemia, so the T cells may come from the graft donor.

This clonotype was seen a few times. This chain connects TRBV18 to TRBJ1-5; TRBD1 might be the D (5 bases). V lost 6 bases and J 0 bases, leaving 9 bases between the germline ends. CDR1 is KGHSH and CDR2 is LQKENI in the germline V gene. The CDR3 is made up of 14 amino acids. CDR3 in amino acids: CASSGLYSNQPQHF. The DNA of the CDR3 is TGTGCCAGCTCGGGGCTCTATAGCAATCAGCCCCAGCATTTT.

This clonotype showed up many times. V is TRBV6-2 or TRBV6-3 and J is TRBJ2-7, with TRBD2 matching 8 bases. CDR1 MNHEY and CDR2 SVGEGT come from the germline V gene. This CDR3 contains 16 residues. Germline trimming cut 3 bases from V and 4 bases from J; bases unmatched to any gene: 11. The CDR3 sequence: CASSYTGTSNFYEQYF. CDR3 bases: TGTGCCAGCAGTTATACCGGGACTAGTAATTTTTACGAGCAGTACTTC.

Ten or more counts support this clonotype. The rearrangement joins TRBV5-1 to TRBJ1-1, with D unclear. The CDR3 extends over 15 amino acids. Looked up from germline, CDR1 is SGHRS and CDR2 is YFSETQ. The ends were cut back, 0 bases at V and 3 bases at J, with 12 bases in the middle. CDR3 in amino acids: CASSLAGGGDTEAFF. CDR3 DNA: TGCGCCAGCAGCTTGGCGGGTGGCGGTGACACTGAAGCTTTCTTT.

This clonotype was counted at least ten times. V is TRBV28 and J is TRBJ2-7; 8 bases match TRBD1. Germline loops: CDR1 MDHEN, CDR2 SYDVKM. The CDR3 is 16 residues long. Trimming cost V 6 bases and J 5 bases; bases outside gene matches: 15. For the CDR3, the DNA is TGTGCCAGCAGCCATCTTGGACAGGGAAATGACGACGAGCAGTACGTC. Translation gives CASSHLGQGNDDEQYV.

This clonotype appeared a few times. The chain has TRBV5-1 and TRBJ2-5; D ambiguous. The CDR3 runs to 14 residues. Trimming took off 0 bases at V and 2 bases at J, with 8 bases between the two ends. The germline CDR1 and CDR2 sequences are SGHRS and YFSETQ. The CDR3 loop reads CASSLGNAQETQYF. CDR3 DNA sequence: TGCGCCAGCAGCTTGGGGAACGCACAAGAGACCCAGTACTTC.

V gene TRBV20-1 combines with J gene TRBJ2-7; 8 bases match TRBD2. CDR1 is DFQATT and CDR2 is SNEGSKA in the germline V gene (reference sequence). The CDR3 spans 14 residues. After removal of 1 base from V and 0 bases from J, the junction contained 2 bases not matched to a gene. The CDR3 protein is CSARGAGGSYEQYF. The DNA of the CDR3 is TGCAGTGCTAGAGGCGCGGGGGGCTCCTACGAGCAGTACTTC.

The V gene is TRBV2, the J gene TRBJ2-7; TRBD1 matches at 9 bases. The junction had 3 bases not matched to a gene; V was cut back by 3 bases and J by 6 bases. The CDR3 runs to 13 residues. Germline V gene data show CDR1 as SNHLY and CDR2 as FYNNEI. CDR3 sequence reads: CASSEDRGVEQYF. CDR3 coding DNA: TGTGCCAGCAGTGAGGACAGGGGCGTCGAGCAGTACTTC.

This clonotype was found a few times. DNA of the CDR3: TGCAGCGGATCTTACAGGGATGAAGGCTACACCTTC. Encoded protein: CSGSYRDEGYTF. The rearrangement links TRBV29-1 to TRBJ1-2; perhaps TRBD1 as D (6 bases). The CDR3 covers 12 residues. Looked up from germline, CDR1 is SQVTM and CDR2 is ANQGSEA. Trimming took 7 bases from V and 8 from J, leaving 17 bases between them.